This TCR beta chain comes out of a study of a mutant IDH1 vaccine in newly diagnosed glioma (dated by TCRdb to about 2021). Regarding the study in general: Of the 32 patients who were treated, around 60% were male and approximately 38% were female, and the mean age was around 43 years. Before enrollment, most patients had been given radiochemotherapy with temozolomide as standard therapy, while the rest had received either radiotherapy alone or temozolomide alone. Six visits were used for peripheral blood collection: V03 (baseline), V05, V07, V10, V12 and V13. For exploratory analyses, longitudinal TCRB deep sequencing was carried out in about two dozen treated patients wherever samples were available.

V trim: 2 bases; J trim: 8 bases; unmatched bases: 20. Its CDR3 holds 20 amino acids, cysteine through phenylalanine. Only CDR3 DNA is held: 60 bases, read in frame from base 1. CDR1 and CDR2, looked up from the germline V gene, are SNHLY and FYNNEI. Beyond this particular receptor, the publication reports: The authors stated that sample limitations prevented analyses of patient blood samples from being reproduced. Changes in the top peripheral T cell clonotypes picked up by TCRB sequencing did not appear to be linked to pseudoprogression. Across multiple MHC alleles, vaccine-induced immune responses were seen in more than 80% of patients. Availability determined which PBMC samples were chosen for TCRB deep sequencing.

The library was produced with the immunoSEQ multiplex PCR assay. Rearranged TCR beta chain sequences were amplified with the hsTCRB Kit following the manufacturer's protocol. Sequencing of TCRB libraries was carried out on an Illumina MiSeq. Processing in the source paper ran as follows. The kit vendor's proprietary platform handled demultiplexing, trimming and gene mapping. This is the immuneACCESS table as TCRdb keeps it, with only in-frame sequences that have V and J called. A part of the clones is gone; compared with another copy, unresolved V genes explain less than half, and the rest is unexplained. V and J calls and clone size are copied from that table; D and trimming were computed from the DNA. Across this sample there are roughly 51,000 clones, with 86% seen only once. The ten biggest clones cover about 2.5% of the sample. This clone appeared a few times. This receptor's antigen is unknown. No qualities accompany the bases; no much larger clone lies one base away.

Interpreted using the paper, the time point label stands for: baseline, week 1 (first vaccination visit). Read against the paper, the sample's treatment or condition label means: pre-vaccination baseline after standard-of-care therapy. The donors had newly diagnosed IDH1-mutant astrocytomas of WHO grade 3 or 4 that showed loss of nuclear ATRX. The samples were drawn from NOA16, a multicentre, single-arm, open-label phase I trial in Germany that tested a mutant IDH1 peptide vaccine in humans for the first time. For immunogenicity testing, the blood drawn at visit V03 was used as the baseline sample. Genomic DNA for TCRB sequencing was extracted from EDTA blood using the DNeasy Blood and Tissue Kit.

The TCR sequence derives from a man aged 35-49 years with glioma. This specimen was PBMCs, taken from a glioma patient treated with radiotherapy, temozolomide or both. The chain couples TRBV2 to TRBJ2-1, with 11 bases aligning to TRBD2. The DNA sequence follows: TGTGCCAGCAGTGAAATGTTTACTAGCGGGAGCCCTATCGTGGCTGATGAGCAGTTCTTC. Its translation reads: CASSEMFTSGSPIVADEQFF. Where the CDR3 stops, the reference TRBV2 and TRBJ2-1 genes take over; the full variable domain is EPEVTQTPSHQVTQMGQEVILRCVPISNHLYFYWYRQILGQKVEFLVSFYNNEISEKSEIFDDQFSVERPDGSNFTLKIRSTKLEDSAMYFCASSEMFTSGSPIVADEQFFGPGTRLTVL.